This T cell receptor beta chain was identified during a study of T-cell memory formation after mild COVID-19. Findings of the study overall: Clones that contracted from day 15 to 85 had balanced CD4/CD8; later expanders were CD4+ biased. Day 37-peaking second-wave clones had unconfirmed SARS-CoV-2 specificity.

The CDR3 runs 15 residues. Per the germline V gene, CDR1 is SGHVS and CDR2 is FQNEAQ. Trimming removed 2 bases from V and 3 bases from J; junction bases left unmatched: 6. MiXCR, applied by TCRdb to the 5' RACE reads, yields one record per CDR3 protein. The sample comprises approximately 410,000 distinct CDR3 sequences, 20% to 25% of which are singletons, and 13% rests with the top ten. Remarks on this clonotype: The antigen remains undetermined.

The TCR originated in an adult woman who had mild COVID-19 (a few samples of this study predate the infection). Cell type and time point are not known. The chain has TRBV7-8 and TRBJ1-1; 7 nucleotides agree with TRBD1. Sequencing was carried out using PBMCs or a T cell subset sorted from them (not recorded which). CDR3: CASSLPTGIDTEAFF. The CDR3 bases are TGTGCCAGCAGCTTACCGACAGGGATAGACACTGAAGCTTTCTTT. Filled out from reference TRBV7-8 and TRBJ1-1, the complete variable domain reads GAGVSQSPRYKVAKRGQDVALRCDPISGHVSLFWYQQALGQGPEFLTYFQNEAQLDKSGLPSDRFFAERPEGSVSTLKIQRTQQEDSAVYLCASSLPTGIDTEAFFGQGTRLTVV.